A single sample gave rise to the 5 T cell receptor beta chains below, sequenced in a study of neurological immune-mediated disorders. TCRdb re-called the 5' RACE reads through MiXCR, storing one row per CDR3 protein. Seen here are 40,000 to 50,000 distinct CDR3 sequences, approximately 2.4% observed once, and the top ten hold 9% to 15%. Sequencing was performed on PBMCs. The receptor source for this set is a man under 40 with multiple sclerosis.

This clonotype was detected many times. This chain connects TRBV20-1 to TRBJ2-7; TRBD1 matches at 9 bases. After removal of 6 bases from V and 4 bases from J, the junction contained 10 bases not matched to a gene. This CDR3 is built from 14 residues. Germline-derived CDR1 and CDR2 are DFQATT and SNEGSKA (reference sequence). The CDR3 region has the DNA TGCAGTGCCCGAGGGGGGGACAGGGAGTACGAGCAGTACTTC. This gives the protein CSARGGDREYEQYF.

The table lists this clonotype with many counts. The CDR3 is CASTYLPGQEQPQHF. CDR3 bases: TGTGCCAGCACCTACCTCCCTGGACAGGAGCAGCCCCAGCATTTT. This chain joins TRBV5-5 and TRBJ1-5; TRBD1 matches at 7 bases. CDR3 length: 15 residues. Looked up from germline, CDR1 is SGHKS and CDR2 is YYEKEE (reference sequence). The ends lost 6 bases at V and 7 bases at J; junction bases unmatched: 13. Using reference TRBV5-5 and TRBJ1-5 for the parts outside the CDR3, the full variable domain is DAGVTQSPTHLIKTRGQQVTLRCSPISGHKSVSWYQQVLGQGPQFIFQYYEKEERGRGNFPDRFSARQFPNYSSELNVNALLLGDSALYLCASTYLPGQEQPQHFGDGTRLSIL.

This clonotype was observed a handful of times. The chain is built from TRBV7-8 and TRBJ2-7; D remains unclear. This CDR3 is built from 15 residues. V was trimmed by 5 bases and J by 6 bases, leaving 20 bases between them. Germline assignment: CDR1 SGHVS and CDR2 FQNEAQ. This CDR3 is CASSPLRVQPGEQYF. CDR3 coding DNA: TGTGCCAGCAGCCCCCTAAGGGTTCAGCCCGGCGAGCAGTACTTC.

This clonotype was seen many times. The chain employs TRBV3-1 and TRBJ1-4; possible D gene TRBD1, 5 bases. There are 19 residues in the CDR3. Germline CDR1 reads LGHDT; CDR2 reads YNNKEL (reference sequence). Trimming pared 0 bases from V and 3 bases from J, leaving 20 bases between. CDR3 in DNA: TGTGCCAGCAGCCAAGATGAGCTCTCGCAGGGTTGGTCTAATGAAAAACTGTTTTTT. It codes for CASSQDELSQGWSNEKLFF.

This clonotype was observed at least ten times. This sequence joins TRBV20-1 and TRBJ2-4, with TRBD1 as a possible D gene (5 bases). This CDR3 is built from 14 residues. CDR1 is DFQATT and CDR2 is SNEGSKA in the germline V gene (reference sequence). V lost 3 bases, J lost 0 bases, and 9 bases lay in between. This CDR3 reads CSARTDLAKNIQYF. The CDR3 nucleotides read TGCAGTGCTAGGACAGATCTAGCCAAAAACATTCAGTACTTC.